The clone carrying this T cell receptor (beta chain) has just one count. The germline V gene has CDR1 MNHEY and CDR2 SMNVEV (reference sequence). The V and J ends lost 4 bases and 6 bases, in that order; junction bases with no gene match: 14. The CDR3 consists of 17 residues. As originally analysed: Reference gene primers were amplified, and this amplification served to estimate nucleated cell counts. Data came from immunoSEQ multiplex PCR; TCRdb stores just in-frame clones and leaves some out. That table supplies the V and J calls and clone size; D and trimming were determined from the DNA. This table has about 120,000 clones, about 74% appearing once. These data originate in a study of blood T cell repertoires in COVID-19. The overall study: The cDNA or gDNA used as material had been derived from T cells, B-cell-depleted T cells, or PBMCs.

Sequencing was done on a sample of peripheral blood. V and J are TRBV27 and TRBJ2-7; 11 nucleotides match TRBD2. The TCR comes from a human donor in a cohort sampled during active COVID-19. Here the CDR3 reads CASSSYRGTSGRGEQYF. Written as DNA, the CDR3 is TGTGCCAGCAGTTCCTACCGGGGAACTAGCGGGAGAGGCGAGCAGTACTTC.